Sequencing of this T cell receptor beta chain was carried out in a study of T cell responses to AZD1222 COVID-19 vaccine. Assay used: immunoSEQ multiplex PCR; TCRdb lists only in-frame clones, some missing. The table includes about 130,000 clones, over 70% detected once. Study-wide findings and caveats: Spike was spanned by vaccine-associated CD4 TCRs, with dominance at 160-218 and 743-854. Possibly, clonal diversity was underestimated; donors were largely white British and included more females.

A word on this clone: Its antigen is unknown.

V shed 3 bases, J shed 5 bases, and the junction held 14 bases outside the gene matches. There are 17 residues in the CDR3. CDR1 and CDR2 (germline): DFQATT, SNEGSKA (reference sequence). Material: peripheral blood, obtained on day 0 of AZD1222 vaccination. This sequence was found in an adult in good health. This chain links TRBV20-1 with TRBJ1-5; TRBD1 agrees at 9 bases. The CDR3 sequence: CSASPFGDRDSDQPQHF. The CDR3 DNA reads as TGCAGTGCTAGTCCTTTTGGGGACAGGGATTCAGATCAGCCCCAGCATTTT.